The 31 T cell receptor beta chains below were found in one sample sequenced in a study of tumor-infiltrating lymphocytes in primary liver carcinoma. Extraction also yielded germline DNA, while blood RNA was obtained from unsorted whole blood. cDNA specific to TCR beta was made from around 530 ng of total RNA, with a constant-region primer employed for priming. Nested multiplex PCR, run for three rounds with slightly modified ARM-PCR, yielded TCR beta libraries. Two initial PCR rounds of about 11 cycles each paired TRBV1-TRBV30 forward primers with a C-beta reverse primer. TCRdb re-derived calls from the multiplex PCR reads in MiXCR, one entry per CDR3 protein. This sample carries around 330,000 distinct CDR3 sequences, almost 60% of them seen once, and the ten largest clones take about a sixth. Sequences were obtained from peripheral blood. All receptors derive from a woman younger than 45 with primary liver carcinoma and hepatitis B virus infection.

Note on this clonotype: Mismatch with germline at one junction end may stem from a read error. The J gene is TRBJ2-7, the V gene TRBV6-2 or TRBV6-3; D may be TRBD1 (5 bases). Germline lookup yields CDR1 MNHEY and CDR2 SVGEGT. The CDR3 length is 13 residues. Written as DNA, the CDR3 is TGTGCCAGGAGTTACTCAGGGTGGCACGAGCAGTACTTC. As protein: CARSYSGWHEQYF.

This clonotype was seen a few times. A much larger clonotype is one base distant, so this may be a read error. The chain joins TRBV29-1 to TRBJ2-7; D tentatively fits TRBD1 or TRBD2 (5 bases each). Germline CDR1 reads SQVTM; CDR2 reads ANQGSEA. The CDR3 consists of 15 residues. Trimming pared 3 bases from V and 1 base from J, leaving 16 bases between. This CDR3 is CSVEGNGTSSYEQYF. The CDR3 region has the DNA TGCAGCGTTGAGGGGAACGGGACCAGTTCCTACGAGCAGTACTTC.

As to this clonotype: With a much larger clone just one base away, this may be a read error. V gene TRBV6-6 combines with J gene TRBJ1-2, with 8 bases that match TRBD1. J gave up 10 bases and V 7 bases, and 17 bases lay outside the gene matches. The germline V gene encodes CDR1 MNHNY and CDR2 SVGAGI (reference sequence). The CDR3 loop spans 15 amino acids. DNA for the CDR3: TGTGCCAGCACCCAACAGGGGGGGGACCGGGATGACTACACCTTC. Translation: CASTQQGGDRDDYTF.

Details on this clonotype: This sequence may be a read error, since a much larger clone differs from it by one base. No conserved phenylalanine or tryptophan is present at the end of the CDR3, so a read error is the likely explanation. The CDR3 DNA sequence: TGCAGCGTTGAGGCGTCGACAGGGAACTATGGCTACACCTTG. Translation gives CSVEASTGNYGYTL. The chain couples TRBV29-1 to TRBJ1-2; 7 bases map to TRBD1. Unmatched junction bases numbered 6, after V lost 3 bases and J lost 2 bases. Germline CDR1 reads SQVTM; CDR2 reads ANQGSEA. This CDR3 comprises 14 residues.

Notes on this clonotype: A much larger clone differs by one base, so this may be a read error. The CDR3 bases are TGCAGCGTACCACGAGAGACCCAGTACTTC. Translated: CSVPRETQYF. J is TRBJ2-5 and V is TRBV29-1; D call uncertain. The V gene's germline CDR1 is SQVTM and CDR2 ANQGSEA. CDR3 size: 10 residues. Trimming stripped 6 bases from V and 4 bases from J, with 6 bases between.

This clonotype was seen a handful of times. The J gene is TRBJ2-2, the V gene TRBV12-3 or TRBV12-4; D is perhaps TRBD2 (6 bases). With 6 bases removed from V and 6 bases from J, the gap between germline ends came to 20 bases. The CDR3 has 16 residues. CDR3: CASRGSGDLKAGELFF. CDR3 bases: TGTGCCAGCAGGGGGTCGGGGGACCTGAAGGCCGGGGAGCTGTTTTTT.

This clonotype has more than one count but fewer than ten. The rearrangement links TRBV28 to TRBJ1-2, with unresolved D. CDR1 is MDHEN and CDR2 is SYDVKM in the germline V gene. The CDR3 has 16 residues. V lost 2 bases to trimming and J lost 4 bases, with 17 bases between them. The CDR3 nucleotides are TGTGCCAGCAGTTTAACGGCAGCGGAAAAAATCTATGGCTACACCTTC. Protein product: CASSLTAAEKIYGYTF.

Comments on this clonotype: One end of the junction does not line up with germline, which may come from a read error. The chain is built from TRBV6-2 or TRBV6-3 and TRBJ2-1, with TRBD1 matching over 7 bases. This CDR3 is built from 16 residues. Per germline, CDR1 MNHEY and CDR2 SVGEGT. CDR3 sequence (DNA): TGTGCCAGCTGTTACTCGACGGACAGGAGGACCGATGAGCAGTTCTTC. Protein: CASCYSTDRRTDEQFF.

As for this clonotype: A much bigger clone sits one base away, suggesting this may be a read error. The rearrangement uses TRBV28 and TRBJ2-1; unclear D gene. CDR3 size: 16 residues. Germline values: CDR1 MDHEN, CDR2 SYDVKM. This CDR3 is CACSPPSLGSYNEQFF. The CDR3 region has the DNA TGTGCCTGCAGTCCACCTTCACTTGGCTCCTACAATGAGCAGTTCTTC.

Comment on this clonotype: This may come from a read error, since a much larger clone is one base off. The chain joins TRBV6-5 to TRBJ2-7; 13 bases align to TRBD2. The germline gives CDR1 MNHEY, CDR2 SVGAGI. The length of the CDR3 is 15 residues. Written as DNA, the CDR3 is TGTGCCGGCAGGATCGGACTAGCGGGAGCGTACGAGCAGTACTTC. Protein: CAGRIGLAGAYEQYF.

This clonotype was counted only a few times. The CDR3 bases are TGTGCCAGCAGCTTTCCAACTAGCGGGAGGGGTAGTGAGCAGTTCTTC. Protein: CASSFPTSGRGSEQFF. V gene TRBV13 combines with J gene TRBJ2-1; 13 nucleotides line up with TRBD2. CDR3 length: 16 residues. Trimming cost V 3 bases and J 9 bases; bases outside gene matches: 8. Germline V gene lookup returns CDR1 PRHDT and CDR2 FYEKMQ (reference sequence).

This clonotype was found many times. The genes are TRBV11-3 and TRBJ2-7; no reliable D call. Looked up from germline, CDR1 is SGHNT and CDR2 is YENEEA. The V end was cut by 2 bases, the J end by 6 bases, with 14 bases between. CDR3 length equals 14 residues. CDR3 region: CASSLYEPNVEQYF. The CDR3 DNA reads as TGTGCCAGCAGCTTATATGAGCCTAATGTCGAGCAGTACTTC.

Written as DNA, the CDR3 is TGCATCGTCCCAAGGGGGGCAGGGAAGGGCAACGAGCAGTACTTC. Translating it yields CIVPRGAGKGNEQYF. The chain recombines TRBV29-1 with TRBJ2-7; D possibly uses TRBD1 or TRBD2 (6 bases each). Germline V gene data show CDR1 as SQVTM and CDR2 as ANQGSEA. The CDR3 has 15 residues.

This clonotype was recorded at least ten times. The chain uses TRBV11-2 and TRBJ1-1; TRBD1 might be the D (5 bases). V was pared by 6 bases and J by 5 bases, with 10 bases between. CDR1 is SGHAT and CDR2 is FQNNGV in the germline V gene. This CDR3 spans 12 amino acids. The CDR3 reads CASRTGGTEAFF. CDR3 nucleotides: TGTGCCAGCAGAACGGGGGGGACTGAAGCTTTCTTT.

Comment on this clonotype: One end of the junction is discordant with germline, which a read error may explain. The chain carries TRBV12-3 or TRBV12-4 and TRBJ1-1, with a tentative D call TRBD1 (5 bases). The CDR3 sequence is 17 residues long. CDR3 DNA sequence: TGTACCAGCGGGAGCGACTGGGGTAGGGGCGCGAGAACTGAAGCTTTCTTT. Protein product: CTSGSDWGRGARTEAFF.

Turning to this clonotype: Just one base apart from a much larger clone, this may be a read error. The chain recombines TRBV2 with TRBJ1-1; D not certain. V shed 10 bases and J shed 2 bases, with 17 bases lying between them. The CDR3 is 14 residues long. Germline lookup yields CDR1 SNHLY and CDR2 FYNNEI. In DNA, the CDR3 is TGTGCCACCCGTACTCCAGGCCTAAACACTGAAGCTTTCTTT. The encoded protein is CATRTPGLNTEAFF.

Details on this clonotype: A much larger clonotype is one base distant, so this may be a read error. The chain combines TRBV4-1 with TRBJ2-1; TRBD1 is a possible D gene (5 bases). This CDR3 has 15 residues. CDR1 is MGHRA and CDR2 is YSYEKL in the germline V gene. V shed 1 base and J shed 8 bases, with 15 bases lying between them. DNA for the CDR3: TGCGCCAGCAGCCAAGGGACATGGATCCGCGATGAGCAGTTCTTC. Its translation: CASSQGTWIRDEQFF.

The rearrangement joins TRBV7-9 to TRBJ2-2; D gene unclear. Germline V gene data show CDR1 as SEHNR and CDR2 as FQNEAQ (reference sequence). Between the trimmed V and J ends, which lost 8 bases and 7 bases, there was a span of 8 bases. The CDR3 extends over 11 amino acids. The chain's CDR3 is CASPLNGELFF. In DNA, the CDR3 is TGTGCCAGCCCCCTGAACGGGGAGCTGTTTTTT.

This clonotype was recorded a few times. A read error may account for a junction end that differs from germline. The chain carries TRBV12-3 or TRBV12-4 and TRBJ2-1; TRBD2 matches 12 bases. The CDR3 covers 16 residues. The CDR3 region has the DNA TGTGTCAGCAGCCAAAGGACTAGCGGGACAATCAGCAGAGGGTTCTTC. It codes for CVSSQRTSGTISRGFF.

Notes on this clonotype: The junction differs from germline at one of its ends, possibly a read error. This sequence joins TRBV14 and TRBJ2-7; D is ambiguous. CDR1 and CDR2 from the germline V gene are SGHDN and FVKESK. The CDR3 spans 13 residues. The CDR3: CPSSLFSSYEQYF. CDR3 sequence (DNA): TGTCCCAGCAGCCTGTTTTCGTCTTACGAGCAGTACTTC.

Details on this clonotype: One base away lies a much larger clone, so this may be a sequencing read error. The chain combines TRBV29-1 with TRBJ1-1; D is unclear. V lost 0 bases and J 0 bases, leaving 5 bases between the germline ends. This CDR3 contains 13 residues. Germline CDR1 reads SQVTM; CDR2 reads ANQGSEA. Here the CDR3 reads CSVEDQLNTEAFF. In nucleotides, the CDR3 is TGCAGCGTTGAAGACCAGTTGAACACTGAAGCTTTCTTT.

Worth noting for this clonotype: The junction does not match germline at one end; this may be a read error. The CDR3 is CVSRSLDSSYTGELFF. In DNA, the CDR3 is TGTGTCAGCAGATCCCTGGACAGCTCCTACACCGGGGAGCTGTTTTTT. The V and J genes are TRBV2 and TRBJ2-2; D is possibly TRBD1 (6 bases). The CDR3 is 16 amino acids. CDR1 and CDR2 (germline): SNHLY, FYNNEI.

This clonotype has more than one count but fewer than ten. DNA of the CDR3: TGTGCCATCAGATATACAGGGGCCCAAGCTAACTATGGCTACACCTTC. This sequence encodes CAIRYTGAQANYGYTF. This chain uses TRBV10-3 with TRBJ1-2; 7 positions agree with TRBD1. Germline values: CDR1 ENHRY, CDR2 SYGVKD. The CDR3 is made up of 16 amino acids. Trimming cost V 6 bases and J 0 bases; bases outside gene matches: 10.

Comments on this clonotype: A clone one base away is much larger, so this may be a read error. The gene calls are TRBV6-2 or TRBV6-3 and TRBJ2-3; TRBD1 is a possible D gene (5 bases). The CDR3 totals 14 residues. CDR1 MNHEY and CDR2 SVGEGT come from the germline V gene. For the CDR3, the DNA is TGTGCCAGCAGTTACCCTAGGAAGACAGATGCGCAGTATTTT. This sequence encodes CASSYPRKTDAQYF.

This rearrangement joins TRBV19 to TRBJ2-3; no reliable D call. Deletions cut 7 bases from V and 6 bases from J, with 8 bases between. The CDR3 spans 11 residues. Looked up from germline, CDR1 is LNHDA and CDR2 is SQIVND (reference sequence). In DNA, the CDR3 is TGTGCCAGTATTGGGAAGGATACGCAGTATTTT. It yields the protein CASIGKDTQYF.

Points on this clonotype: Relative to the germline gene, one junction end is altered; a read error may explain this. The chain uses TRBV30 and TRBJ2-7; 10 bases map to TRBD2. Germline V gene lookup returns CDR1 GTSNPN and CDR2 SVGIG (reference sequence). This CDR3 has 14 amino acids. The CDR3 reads CAWSGTSGSCEQYF. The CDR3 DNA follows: TGTGCCTGGAGTGGGACTAGCGGCTCCTGCGAGCAGTACTTC.

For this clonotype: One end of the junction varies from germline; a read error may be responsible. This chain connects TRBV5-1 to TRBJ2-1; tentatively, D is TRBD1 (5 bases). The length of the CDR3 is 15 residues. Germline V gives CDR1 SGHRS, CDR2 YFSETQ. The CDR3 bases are TGCGCCAGCAGCGGCACAGGTTCCACCTACAATGAGCAGTTGTTC. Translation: CASSGTGSTYNEQLF.

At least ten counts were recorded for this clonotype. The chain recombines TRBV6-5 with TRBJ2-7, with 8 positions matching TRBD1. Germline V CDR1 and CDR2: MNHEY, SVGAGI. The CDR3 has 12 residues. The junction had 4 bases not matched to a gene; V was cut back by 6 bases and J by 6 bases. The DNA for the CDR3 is TGTGCCAGCAGCCCGACAGGGGCCGAGCAGTACTTC. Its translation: CASSPTGAEQYF.

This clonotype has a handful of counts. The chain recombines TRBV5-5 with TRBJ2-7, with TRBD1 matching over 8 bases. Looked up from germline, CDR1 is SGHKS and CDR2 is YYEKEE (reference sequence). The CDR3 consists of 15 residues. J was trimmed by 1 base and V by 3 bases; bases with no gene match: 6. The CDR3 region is CASSWDGQGSYEQYF. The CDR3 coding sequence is TGTGCCAGCAGCTGGGATGGACAGGGATCCTACGAGCAGTACTTC. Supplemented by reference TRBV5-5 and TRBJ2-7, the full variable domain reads DAGVTQSPTHLIKTRGQQVTLRCSPISGHKSVSWYQQVLGQGPQFIFQYYEKEERGRGNFPDRFSARQFPNYSSELNVNALLLGDSALYLCASSWDGQGSYEQYFGPGTRLTVT.

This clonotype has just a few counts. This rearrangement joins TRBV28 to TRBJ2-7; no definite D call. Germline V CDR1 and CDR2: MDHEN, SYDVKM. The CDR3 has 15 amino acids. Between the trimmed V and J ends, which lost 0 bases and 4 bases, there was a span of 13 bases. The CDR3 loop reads CASSLWAAAPYEQYF. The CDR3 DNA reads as TGTGCCAGCAGTTTATGGGCAGCCGCCCCTTACGAGCAGTACTTC.

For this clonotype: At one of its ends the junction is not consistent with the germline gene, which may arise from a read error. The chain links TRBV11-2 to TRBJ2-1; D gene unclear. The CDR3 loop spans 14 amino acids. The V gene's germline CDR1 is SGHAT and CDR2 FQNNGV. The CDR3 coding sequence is TGTACCAGCAGGTTATTAGCCGGCTCCAATGAGCAGTTCTTC. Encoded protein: CTSRLLAGSNEQFF.